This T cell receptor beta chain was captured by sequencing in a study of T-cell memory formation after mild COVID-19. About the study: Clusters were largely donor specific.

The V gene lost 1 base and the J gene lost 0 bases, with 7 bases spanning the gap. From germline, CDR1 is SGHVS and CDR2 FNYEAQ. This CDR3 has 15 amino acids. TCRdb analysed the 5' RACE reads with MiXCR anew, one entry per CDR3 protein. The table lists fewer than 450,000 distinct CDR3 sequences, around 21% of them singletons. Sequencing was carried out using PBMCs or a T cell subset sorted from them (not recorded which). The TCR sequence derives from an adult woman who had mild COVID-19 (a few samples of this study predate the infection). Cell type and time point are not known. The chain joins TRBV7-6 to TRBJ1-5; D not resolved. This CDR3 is CASSLETNSNQPQHF. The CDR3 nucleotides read TGTGCCAGCAGCTTAGAGACGAATAGCAATCAGCCCCAGCATTTT.